Following are 13 T cell receptor beta chains from one sample sequenced in a study of beta chain features in type 1 diabetes. Expressed TCRB transcripts got sequenced, as all isolated RNA was reverse transcribed. Here immunoSEQ multiplex PCR was the method, and the copy in TCRdb shows in-frame clones only, minus some. The top ten hold 0.023% of the sample, which has under 900,000 clones, about 17% seen once. The sequenced sample was naive CD4+ T cells from blood. These receptors all stem from a woman younger than 35 in good health.

This clone was detected only a few times. This sample includes further DNA sequences coding for the same CDR3. The chain carries TRBV10-3 and TRBJ1-5; perhaps TRBD1 as D (6 bases). Trimming left V 6 bases short and J 0 bases short, with 6 bases between. CDR1 ENHRY and CDR2 SYGVKD come from the germline V gene. There are 13 residues in the CDR3. The CDR3 DNA reads TGTGCCATCAGGGGGGCTAGCAATCAGCCCCAGCATTTT. Translating gives CAIRGASNQPQHF.

This clone was observed a handful of times. The genes are TRBV25-1 and TRBJ2-7; the match to TRBD1 covers 8 bases. Unmatched junction bases numbered 4, after V lost 6 bases and J lost 0 bases. The germline V gene has CDR1 MGHDK and CDR2 SYGVNS. This CDR3 has 14 residues. The CDR3 protein is CASRGTGGSYEQYF. DNA for the CDR3: TGTGCCAGCAGAGGGACAGGAGGCTCCTACGAGCAGTACTTC.

There are a few counts of this clone. This rearrangement joins TRBV7-3 to TRBJ2-3; perhaps TRBD1 as D (6 bases). V dropped 6 bases and J dropped 2 bases, with 15 bases sitting between them. The CDR3 is 15 amino acids. CDR1 is SGHTA and CDR2 is FQGTGA in the germline V gene. In nucleotides, the CDR3 is TGTGCCAGCAGGGTAGGCCAGGGGCACACAGATACGCAGTATTTT. It encodes CASRVGQGHTDTQYF.

This chain uses TRBV7-3 with TRBJ2-1; tentative D call: TRBD2 (6 bases). CDR3 length: 15 amino acids. Looked up from germline, CDR1 is SGHTA and CDR2 is FQGTGA. The V end was cut by 5 bases, the J end by 9 bases, with 20 bases between. CDR3 protein: CASSPARLAPGEQFF. The CDR3 nucleotides read TGTGCCAGCAGCCCAGCGCGTCTAGCGCCTGGTGAGCAGTTCTTC.

This clone came up a few times. The chain carries TRBV4-2 and TRBJ2-2; a weak D match, TRBD2 (6 bases). Germline V gene lookup returns CDR1 LGHNA and CDR2 YNFKEQ. This CDR3 is built from 13 residues. V shed 5 bases and J shed 6 bases, with 10 bases lying between them. Here the CDR3 DNA reads TGTGCCAGCAGCAACTGGGGGGCCGGGGAGCTGTTTTTT. Its translation: CASSNWGAGELFF.

This clone was detected a few times. The genes are TRBV5-6 and TRBJ1-4; D remains unclear. Germline CDR1 and CDR2: SGHDT and YYEEEE. This CDR3 comprises 15 residues. Trimming removed 2 bases at V and 4 bases at J, with 12 bases between. Here the CDR3 reads CASSFRGSLNEKLFF. The CDR3 DNA follows: TGTGCCAGCAGCTTCCGAGGGAGCCTTAATGAAAAACTGTTTTTT. The full variable domain, its missing parts supplied by reference TRBV5-6 and TRBJ1-4, is DAGVTQSPTHLIKTRGQQVTLRCSPKSGHDTVSWYQQALGQGPQFIFQYYEEEERQRGNFPDRFSGHQFPNYSSELNVNALLLGDSALYLCASSFRGSLNEKLFFGSGTQLSVL.

Only a few counts were recorded for this clone. The V call is TRBV14, the J call TRBJ2-1; 12 bases line up with TRBD2. From germline, CDR1 is SGHDN and CDR2 FVKESK. The length of the CDR3 is 15 residues. V gave up 6 bases and J gave up 6 bases; unmatched junction bases: 6. Here the CDR3 DNA reads TGTGCCAGCAGAAGGACTAGCGGGAACGTCAATGAGCAGTTCTTC. This translates into CASRRTSGNVNEQFF.

The chain combines TRBV19 with TRBJ1-2; 7 bases match TRBD1. The junction had 6 bases not matched to a gene; V was cut back by 6 bases and J by 8 bases. This CDR3 has 12 amino acids. From germline, CDR1 is LNHDA and CDR2 SQIVND (reference sequence). DNA of the CDR3: TGTGCCAGTAGGCTCAGACAGGGAGGCTACACCTTC. It codes for CASRLRQGGYTF.

The V call is TRBV11-3, the J call TRBJ2-5; D ambiguous. The germline CDR1 and CDR2 sequences are SGHNT and YENEEA. V was clipped by 0 bases and J by 5 bases, with 13 bases between them. This CDR3 contains 15 residues. DNA for the CDR3: TGTGCCAGCAGCTTAGAAGGCTGGGGTCGGGAGACCCAGTACTTC. It codes for CASSLEGWGRETQYF.

The chain carries TRBV2 and TRBJ1-5; TRBD1 is a possible D gene (5 bases). The CDR3 is made up of 17 amino acids. The germline CDR1 and CDR2 sequences are SNHLY and FYNNEI. V was pared by 6 bases and J by 0 bases, with 18 bases between. In DNA form, the CDR3 reads TGTGCCAGCAGGGTATCGGTTGGGGGACTTAGCAATCAGCCCCAGCATTTT. Protein sequence: CASRVSVGGLSNQPQHF.

This clone was counted between two and nine times. The chain joins TRBV19 to TRBJ1-1; D is undetermined. Germline-derived CDR1 and CDR2 are LNHDA and SQIVND (reference sequence). The V and J ends lost 8 bases and 5 bases respectively, with 15 bases between them. The CDR3 consists of 13 residues. The CDR3 region is CASRKGLQTEAFF. CDR3 nucleotide sequence: TGTGCCAGTCGGAAAGGACTTCAAACTGAAGCTTTCTTT.

The V call is TRBV10-3, the J call TRBJ2-7; maybe TRBD1 (6 bases). V lost 9 bases and J lost 3, with 18 bases in between. The CDR3 runs to 14 residues. Germline V gene sequence: CDR1 ENHRY, CDR2 SYGVKD. The CDR3 is CAIKGLGAGYEQYF. CDR3 in DNA: TGTGCCATTAAAGGACTGGGGGCTGGCTACGAGCAGTACTTC.

The chain combines TRBV19 with TRBJ2-7, with 8 bases matching TRBD2. The V gene's germline CDR1 is LNHDA and CDR2 SQIVND (reference sequence). The CDR3 runs to 14 residues. J was trimmed by 3 bases and V by 7 bases; bases with no gene match: 8. CDR3 protein: CASIAAGVGYEQYF. The CDR3 nucleotides are TGTGCCAGTATAGCAGCGGGAGTAGGCTACGAGCAGTACTTC.